This TCR beta chain was captured by sequencing in a study of metastatic and nonmetastatic thyroid tumors. On the study more broadly: The study looked at repertoires side by side in blood and in tumor or nodule tissue from malignant and benign thyroid patients.

This clone was seen at least ten times. As yet, its antigen is unknown. V trimming: 5 bases; J trimming: 2 bases; junction bases outside the gene matches: 5. Germline V lookup: CDR1 SGHAT, CDR2 FQNNGV. The CDR3 is 16 residues long. MiXCR re-clonotyped the PCR reads for TCRdb. The sample contains some 20,000 clones, around 14% of which appear only once. Thyroid surgery took place with no prior treatment in any patient. The study's findings and limits: Reportedly, malignant thyroid tumors had significantly higher TCR beta diversity than benign nodules, in blood and tumor.

Sequenced input: blood. The clonotype comes from a female donor with papillary thyroid cancer or a benign thyroid nodule (not recorded which). Some clones in this sample may be carry-over from other donors' samples. The chain recombines TRBV11-2 with TRBJ2-3, with 12 bases that match TRBD2. This CDR3 is CASSMTSGGPTDTQYF. DNA for the CDR3: TGTGCCAGCAGCATGACTAGCGGGGGCCCCACAGATACGCAGTATTTT.